Given below is one TCR beta chain in context. Authors' methods: The assay estimated nucleated cells by amplifying reference gene primers. Only in-frame clones appear in the TCRdb table, and some are missing; sequencing was by immunoSEQ multiplex PCR. The V and J calls and clone size are taken from that table; D and trimming were inferred from the DNA. Of about 27,000 clones in the sample, 83% are singletons; the top ten hold roughly 23%. Germline V gene sequence: CDR1 SGHVS, CDR2 FNYEAQ. The V end lost 1 base, the J end lost 4 bases, and 11 bases lay between the germline ends. The CDR3 extends over 15 amino acids. These data come from a study of blood T cell repertoires in COVID-19. Study at large: The study drew acute and convalescent COVID-19 samples from the United States, Italy and Spain.

Specimen: peripheral blood. This chain connects TRBV7-6 to TRBJ1-5, with D maybe TRBD1 (6 bases). This clonotype originated in a man in his 70s with active COVID-19. This CDR3 is CASSLVGAGNQPQHF. In nucleotides, the CDR3 is TGTGCCAGCAGCTTAGTGGGGGCTGGGAATCAGCCCCAGCATTTT.